This entry is about one TCR beta chain. The antigen is unknown. This sample was taken from a study of T cell repertoires in cytomegalovirus infection. Study outcomes and limitations: Across the ex vivo response, the dominant clonotypes were HLA-C-restricted CMV-specific TCR beta clonotypes.

In TCRdb, the reads were re-called with MiXCR into one record per CDR3 protein. The profile shows around 320,000 distinct CDR3 sequences, approximately 9.5% of them singletons. CDR3 length: 13 amino acids. Germline V gene lookup returns CDR1 LNHNV and CDR2 YYDKDF (reference sequence). Trimming removed 5 bases at V and 7 bases at J, with 14 bases between. The chain has TRBV15 and TRBJ1-1; the D gene is possibly TRBD1 (5 bases). The clonotype was recovered from a human donor in good health (CMV status not recorded). Some clones in this sample may be carry-over from other donors' samples. Sequenced input: PBMCs. In DNA form, the CDR3 reads TGTGCCACCAGCCGCCCCGGGGCCTATGAAGCTTTCTTT. It specifies CATSRPGAYEAFF.